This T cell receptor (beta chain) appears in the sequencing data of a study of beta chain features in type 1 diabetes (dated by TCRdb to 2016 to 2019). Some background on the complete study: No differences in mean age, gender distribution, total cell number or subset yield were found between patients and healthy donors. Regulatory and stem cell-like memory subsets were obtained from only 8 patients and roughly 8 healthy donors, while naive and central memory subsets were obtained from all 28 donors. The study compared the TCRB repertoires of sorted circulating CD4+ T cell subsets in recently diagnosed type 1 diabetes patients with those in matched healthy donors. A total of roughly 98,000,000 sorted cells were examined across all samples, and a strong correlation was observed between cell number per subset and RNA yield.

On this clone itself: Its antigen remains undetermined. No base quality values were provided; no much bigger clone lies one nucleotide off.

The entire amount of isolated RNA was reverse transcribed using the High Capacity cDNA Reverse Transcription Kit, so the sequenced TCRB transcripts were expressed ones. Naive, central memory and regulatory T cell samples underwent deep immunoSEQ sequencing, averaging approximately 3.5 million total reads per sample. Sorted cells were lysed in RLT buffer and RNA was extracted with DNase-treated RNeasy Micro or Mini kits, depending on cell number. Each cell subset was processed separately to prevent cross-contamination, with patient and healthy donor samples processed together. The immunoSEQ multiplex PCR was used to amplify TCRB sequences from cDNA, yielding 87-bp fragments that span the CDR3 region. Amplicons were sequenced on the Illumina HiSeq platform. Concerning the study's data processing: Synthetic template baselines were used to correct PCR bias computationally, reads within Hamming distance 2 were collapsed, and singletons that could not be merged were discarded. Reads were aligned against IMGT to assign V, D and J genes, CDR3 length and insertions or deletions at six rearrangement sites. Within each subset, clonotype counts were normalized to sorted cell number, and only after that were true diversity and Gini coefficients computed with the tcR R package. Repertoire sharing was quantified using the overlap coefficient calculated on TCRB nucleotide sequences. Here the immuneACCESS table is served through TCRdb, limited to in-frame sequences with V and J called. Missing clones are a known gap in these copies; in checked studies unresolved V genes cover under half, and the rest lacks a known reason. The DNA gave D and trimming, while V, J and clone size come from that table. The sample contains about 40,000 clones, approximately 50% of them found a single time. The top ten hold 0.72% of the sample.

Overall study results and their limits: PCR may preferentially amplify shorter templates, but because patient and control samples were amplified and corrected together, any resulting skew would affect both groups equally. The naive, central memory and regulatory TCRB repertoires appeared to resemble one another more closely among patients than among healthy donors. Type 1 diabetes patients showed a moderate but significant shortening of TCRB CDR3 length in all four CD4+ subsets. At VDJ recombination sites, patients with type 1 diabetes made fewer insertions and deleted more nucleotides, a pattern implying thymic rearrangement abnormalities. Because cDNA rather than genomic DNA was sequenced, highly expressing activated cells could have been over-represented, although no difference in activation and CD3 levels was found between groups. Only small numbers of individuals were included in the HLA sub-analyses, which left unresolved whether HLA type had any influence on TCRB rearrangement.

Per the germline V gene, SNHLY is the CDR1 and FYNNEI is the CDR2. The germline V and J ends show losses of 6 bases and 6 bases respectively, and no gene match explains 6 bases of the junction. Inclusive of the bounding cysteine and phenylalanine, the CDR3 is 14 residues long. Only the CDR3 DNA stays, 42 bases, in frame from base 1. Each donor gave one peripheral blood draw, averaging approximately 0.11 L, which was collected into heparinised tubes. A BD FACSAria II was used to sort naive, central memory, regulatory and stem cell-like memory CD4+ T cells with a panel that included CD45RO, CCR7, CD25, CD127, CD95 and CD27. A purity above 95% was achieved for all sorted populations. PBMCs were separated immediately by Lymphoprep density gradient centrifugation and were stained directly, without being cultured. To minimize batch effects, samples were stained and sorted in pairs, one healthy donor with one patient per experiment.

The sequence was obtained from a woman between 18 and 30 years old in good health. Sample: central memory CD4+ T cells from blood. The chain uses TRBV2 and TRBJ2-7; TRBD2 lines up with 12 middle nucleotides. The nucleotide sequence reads TGTGCCAGCAGGTCTAGCGGGAGGGCCCGCGAGCAGTACTTC. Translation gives CASRSSGRAREQYF.